What follows describes a single T cell receptor (beta chain). This CDR3 spans 13 amino acids. Germline V lookup: CDR1 SNHLY, CDR2 FYNNEI. V was clipped by 4 bases and J by 8 bases, with 12 bases between them. The record originates from a study of blood T cell repertoires in COVID-19. In the study overall: The study drew acute and convalescent COVID-19 samples from the United States, Italy and Spain. Nucleic acid was either cDNA or gDNA, and it came from T cells, B-cell-depleted T cells, or PBMCs.

In the source study's methods: Estimated nucleated cell counts came from reference gene primer amplification. The method was immunoSEQ multiplex PCR; TCRdb's version includes in-frame clones alone and lacks a portion of them. The DNA was the basis for D and trimming; V, J and clone size are from that table. The sample lists around 80,000 clones, about 70% occurring once. The clonotype comes from a man in his fifties or sixties with active or convalescent COVID-19. The sequencing sample was made of peripheral blood. The rearrangement links TRBV2 to TRBJ1-3, with unresolved D. CDR3 loop: CASSAAPGDTIYF. CDR3 sequence (DNA): TGTGCCAGCAGTGCTGCTCCCGGGGACACCATATATTTT.